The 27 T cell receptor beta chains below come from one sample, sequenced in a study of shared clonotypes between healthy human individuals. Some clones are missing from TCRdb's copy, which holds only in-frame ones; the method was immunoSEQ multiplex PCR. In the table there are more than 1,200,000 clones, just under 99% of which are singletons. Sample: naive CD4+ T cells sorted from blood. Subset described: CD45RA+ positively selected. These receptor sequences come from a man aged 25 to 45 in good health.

The CDR3 reads CASSAGQAEEQFF. The DNA for the CDR3 is TGTGCCAGCAGTGCCGGACAGGCGGAAGAGCAGTTCTTC. This chain joins TRBV28 and TRBJ2-1, with 7 positions matching TRBD1. Per the germline V gene, CDR1 is MDHEN and CDR2 is SYDVKM. Trimming cost V 5 bases and J 10 bases; bases outside gene matches: 8. The CDR3 length is 13 residues.

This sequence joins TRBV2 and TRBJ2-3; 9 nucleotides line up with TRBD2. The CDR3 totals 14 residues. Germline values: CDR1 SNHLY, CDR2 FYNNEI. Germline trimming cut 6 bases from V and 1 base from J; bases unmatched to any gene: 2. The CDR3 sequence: CASRVAGGTDTQYF. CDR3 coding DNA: TGTGCCAGCAGGGTAGCGGGAGGCACAGATACGCAGTATTTT.

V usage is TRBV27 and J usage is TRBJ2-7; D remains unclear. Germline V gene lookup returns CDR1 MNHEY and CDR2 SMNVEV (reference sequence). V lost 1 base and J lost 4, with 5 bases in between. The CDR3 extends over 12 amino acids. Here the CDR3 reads CASSLWEYEQYF. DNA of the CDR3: TGTGCCAGCAGTTTATGGGAATACGAGCAGTACTTC.

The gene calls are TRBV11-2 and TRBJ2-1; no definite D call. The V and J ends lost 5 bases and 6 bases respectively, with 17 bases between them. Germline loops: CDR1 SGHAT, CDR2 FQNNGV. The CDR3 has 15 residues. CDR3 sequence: CASSPRVTSPNEQFF. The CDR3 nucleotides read TGTGCCAGCAGCCCCCGGGTCACTTCTCCCAATGAGCAGTTCTTC.

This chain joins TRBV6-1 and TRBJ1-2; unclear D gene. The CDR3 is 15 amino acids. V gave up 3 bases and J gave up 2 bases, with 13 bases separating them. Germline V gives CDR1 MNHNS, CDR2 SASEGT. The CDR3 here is CASSEGPSNNYGYTF. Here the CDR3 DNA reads TGTGCCAGCAGTGAGGGCCCTTCTAACAACTATGGCTACACCTTC.

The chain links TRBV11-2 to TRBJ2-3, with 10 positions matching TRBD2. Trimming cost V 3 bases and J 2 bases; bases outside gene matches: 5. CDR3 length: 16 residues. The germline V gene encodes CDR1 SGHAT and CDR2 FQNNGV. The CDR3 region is CASSFLAGVSTDTQYF. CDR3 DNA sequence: TGTGCCAGCAGCTTCCTAGCGGGAGTTTCCACAGATACGCAGTATTTT.

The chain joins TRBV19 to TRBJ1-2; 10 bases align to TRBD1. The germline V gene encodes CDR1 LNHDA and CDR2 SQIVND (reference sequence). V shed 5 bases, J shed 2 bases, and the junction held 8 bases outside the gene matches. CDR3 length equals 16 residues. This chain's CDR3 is CASSDLDRGRNYGYTF. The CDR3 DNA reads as TGTGCCAGTAGTGACCTAGACAGGGGGCGAAACTATGGCTACACCTTC.

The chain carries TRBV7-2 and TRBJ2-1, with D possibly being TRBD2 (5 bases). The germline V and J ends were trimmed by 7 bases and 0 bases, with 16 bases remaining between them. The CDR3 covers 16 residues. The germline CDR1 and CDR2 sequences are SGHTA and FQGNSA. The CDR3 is CASTRAVLSSYNEQFF. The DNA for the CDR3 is TGTGCCAGCACCAGAGCGGTCCTGAGCTCCTACAATGAGCAGTTCTTC.

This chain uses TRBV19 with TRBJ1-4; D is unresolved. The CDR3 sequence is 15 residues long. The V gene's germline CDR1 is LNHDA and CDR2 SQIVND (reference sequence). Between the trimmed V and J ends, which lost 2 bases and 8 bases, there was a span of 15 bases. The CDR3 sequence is CASSISRGGVEKLFF. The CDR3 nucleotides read TGTGCCAGTAGTATATCCCGCGGTGGCGTAGAAAAACTGTTTTTT.

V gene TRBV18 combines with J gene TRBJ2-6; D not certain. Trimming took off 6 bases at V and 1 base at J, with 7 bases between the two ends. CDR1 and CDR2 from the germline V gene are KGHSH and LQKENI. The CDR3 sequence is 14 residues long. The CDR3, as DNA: TGTGCCAGCTCCTCCACGTCTGGGGCCAACGTCCTGACTTTC. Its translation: CASSSTSGANVLTF.

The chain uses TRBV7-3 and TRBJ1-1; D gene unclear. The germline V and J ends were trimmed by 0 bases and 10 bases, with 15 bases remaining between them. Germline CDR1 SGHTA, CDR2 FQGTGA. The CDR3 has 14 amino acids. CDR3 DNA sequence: TGTGCCAGCAGCTTAACAAGCGGTCCCTCGGGAGCTTTCTTT. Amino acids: CASSLTSGPSGAFF.

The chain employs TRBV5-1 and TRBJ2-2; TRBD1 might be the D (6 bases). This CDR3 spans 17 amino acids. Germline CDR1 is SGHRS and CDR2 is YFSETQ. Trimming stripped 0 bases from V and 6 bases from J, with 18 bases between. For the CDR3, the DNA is TGCGCCAGCAGCTTGGCCCGCCAGGGGTATACTTCCGGGGAGCTGTTTTTT. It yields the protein CASSLARQGYTSGELFF.

The CDR3 nucleotides are TGTGCCAGCAGGGGGGAGGCTGGCGGCTACACCTTC. Protein: CASRGEAGGYTF. The rearrangement links TRBV6-6 to TRBJ1-2; D is perhaps TRBD1 (5 bases). The germline CDR1 and CDR2 sequences are MNHNY and SVGAGI (reference sequence). The CDR3 sequence is 12 residues long. V shed 6 bases and J shed 8 bases, with 13 bases lying between them.

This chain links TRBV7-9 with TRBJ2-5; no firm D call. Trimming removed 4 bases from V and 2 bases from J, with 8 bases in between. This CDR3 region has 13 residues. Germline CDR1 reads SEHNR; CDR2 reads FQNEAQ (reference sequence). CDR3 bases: TGTGCCAGCAGCTCATTGGGGCAAGAGACCCAGTACTTC. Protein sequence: CASSSLGQETQYF.

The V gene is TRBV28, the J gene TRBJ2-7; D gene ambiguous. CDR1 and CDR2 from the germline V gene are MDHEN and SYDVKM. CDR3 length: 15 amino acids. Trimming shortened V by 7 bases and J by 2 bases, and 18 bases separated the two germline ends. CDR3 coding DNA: TGTGCCAGCACCCGCGCGTTGGGTGGCACCTACGAGCAGTACTTC. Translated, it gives CASTRALGGTYEQYF.

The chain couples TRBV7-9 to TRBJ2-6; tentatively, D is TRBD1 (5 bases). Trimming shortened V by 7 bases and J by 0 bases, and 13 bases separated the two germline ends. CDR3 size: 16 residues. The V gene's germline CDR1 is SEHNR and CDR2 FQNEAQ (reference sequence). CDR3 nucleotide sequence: TGTGCCAGCATCACTACAGGAGCCTCTGGGGCCAACGTCCTGACTTTC. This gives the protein CASITTGASGANVLTF.

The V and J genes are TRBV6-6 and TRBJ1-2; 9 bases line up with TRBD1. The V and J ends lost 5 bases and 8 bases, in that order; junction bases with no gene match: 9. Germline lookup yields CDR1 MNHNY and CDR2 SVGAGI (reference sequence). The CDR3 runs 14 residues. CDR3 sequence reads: CASSVGQGIGGYTF. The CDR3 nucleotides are TGTGCCAGCAGTGTGGGACAGGGTATAGGAGGCTACACCTTC.

In DNA, the CDR3 is TGCGCCAGCTACGACAGGGTTGATGAGACCCAGTACTTC. The encoded protein is CASYDRVDETQYF. The chain couples TRBV5-1 to TRBJ2-5; 7 bases are shared with TRBD1. V trimming: 7 bases; J trimming: 5 bases; junction bases outside the gene matches: 8. The CDR3 spans 13 residues. Per the germline V gene, CDR1 is SGHRS and CDR2 is YFSETQ.

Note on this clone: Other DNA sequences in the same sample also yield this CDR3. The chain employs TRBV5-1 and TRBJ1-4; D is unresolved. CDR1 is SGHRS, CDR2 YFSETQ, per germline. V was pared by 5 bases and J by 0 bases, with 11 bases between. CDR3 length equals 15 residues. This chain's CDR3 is CASSVTGATNEKLFF. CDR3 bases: TGCGCCAGCAGTGTGACCGGGGCAACTAATGAAAAACTGTTTTTT.

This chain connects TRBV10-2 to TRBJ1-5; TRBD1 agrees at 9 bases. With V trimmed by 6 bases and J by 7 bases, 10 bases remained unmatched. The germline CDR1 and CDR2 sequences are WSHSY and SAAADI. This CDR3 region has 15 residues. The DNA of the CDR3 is TGCGCCAGCAGGCAACAGGGGGCAGCGGGACAGCCCCAGCATTTT. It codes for CASRQQGAAGQPQHF.

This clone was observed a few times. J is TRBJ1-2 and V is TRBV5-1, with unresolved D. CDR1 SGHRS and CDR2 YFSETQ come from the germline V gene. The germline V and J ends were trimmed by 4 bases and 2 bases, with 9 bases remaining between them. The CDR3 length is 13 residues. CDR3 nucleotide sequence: TGCGCCAGCAGCAAAGACAAGAACTATGGCTACACCTTC. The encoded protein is CASSKDKNYGYTF.

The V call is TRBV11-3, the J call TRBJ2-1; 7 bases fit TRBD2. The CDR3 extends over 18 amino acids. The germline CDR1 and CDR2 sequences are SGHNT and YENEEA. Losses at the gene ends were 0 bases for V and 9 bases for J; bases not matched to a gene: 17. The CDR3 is CASSLDSLNGGRSIEQFF. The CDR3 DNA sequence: TGTGCCAGCAGCTTAGACTCCCTTAATGGCGGGAGATCGATTGAGCAGTTCTTC.

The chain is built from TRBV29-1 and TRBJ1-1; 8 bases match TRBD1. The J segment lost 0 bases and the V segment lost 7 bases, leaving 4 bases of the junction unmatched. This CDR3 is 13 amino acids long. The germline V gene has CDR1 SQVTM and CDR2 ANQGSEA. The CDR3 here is CSAGQGLNTEAFF. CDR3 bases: TGCAGCGCCGGACAGGGACTGAACACTGAAGCTTTCTTT.

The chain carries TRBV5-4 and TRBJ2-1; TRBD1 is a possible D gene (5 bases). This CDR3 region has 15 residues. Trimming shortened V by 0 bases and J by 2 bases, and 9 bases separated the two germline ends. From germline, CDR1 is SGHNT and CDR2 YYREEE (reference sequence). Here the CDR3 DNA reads TGTGCCAGCAGCTTGGATGGGGCGGCCTACAATGAGCAGTTCTTC. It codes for CASSLDGAAYNEQFF.

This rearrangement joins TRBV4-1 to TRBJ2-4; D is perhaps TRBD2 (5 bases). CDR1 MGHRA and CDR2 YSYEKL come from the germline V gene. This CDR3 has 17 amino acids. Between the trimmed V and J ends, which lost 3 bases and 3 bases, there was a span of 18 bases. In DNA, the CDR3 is TGCGCCAGCAGCCATCCCACTAGGAACCTCGGCAAAAACATTCAGTACTTC. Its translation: CASSHPTRNLGKNIQYF.

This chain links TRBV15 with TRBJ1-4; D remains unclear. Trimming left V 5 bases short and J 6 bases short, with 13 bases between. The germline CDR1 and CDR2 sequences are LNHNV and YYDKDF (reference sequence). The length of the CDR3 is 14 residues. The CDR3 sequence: CATSAQWIDEKLFF. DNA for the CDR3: TGTGCCACCAGCGCACAATGGATTGATGAAAAACTGTTTTTT.

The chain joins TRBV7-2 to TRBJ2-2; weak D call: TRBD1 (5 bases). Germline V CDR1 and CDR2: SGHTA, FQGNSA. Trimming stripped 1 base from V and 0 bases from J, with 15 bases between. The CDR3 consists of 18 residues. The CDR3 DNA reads TGTGCCAGCAGCTTAGACCCGGTCGACAGCGCGAACACCGGGGAGCTGTTTTTT. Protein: CASSLDPVDSANTGELFF.